The T cell receptor beta chain under discussion was sequenced for a study of T cells in Graves' hyperthyroidism and ophthalmopathy. Whole-study findings and limits: The model made its ophthalmopathy prediction, and onset followed a median around 6.5 months later. Separation of ophthalmopathy from stable hyperthyroidism was achieved by a 13 V-J model.

Patients were excluded because of uncontrolled infection, other autoimmune disease, pregnancy or lactation. 10 ml fresh peripheral blood yielded the PBMCs. TCR beta CDR3 regions were amplified from RNA. When the TCR CDR3 underwent first-round RT-PCR, the HTBI primer set was used. One entry per CDR3 protein, called by TCRdb with MiXCR from the multiplex PCR reads. The repertoire holds approximately 600,000 distinct CDR3 sequences, with about 14% as singletons. This clonotype appeared many times. No antigen is known for it. The CDR3 is 12 amino acids. Per the germline V gene, CDR1 is MNHEY and CDR2 is SVGEGT. V shed 8 bases and J shed 3 bases, with 10 bases lying between them.

The sequenced material came from blood. The chain joins TRBV6-2 or TRBV6-3 to TRBJ2-5; D is tentatively TRBD1 or TRBD2 (5 bases each). The clonotype originates from a woman in her thirties or forties with Graves' ophthalmopathy. CDR3 bases: TGTGCCAGCGAGGGGATCGAAGAGACCCAGTACTTC. Amino acids: CASEGIEETQYF.